This T cell receptor beta chain was sequenced in a study of control samples from healthy donors and cancer patients. Sequencing was performed with immunoSEQ multiplex PCR; in TCRdb, only in-frame clones are kept and a portion is missing. The profile shows around 130,000 clones, 80% to 90% of them singletons. Between the trimmed V and J ends, which lost 7 bases and 7 bases, there was a span of 12 bases. Germline V lookup: CDR1 SGHTS, CDR2 YDEGEE. The CDR3 length is 13 residues. Sequenced input: blood. V gene TRBV5-8 combines with J gene TRBJ1-6; the D gene is possibly TRBD1 (5 bases). This clonotype was obtained from a man aged 30 to 45 in good health. CDR3 DNA sequence: TGTGCCAGCCCCAGGGTGAGGAATTCACCCCTCCACTTT. Its translation: CASPRVRNSPLHF.